The TCR beta chain described here comes from a study of T cell responses to AZD1222 COVID-19 vaccine. TCRdb's table, derived via immunoSEQ multiplex PCR, lists solely in-frame clones and lacks some. The sample lists under 55,000 clones, about 88% occurring once. Looked up from germline, CDR1 is SGHNT and CDR2 is YENEEA. V lost 1 base and J 6 bases, leaving 21 bases between the germline ends. The CDR3 runs to 17 residues. The rearrangement uses TRBV11-3 and TRBJ2-5, with D hard to call. The TCR comes from an adult in good health. The material sequenced was peripheral blood, taken on day 0 of AZD1222 vaccination. As DNA, the CDR3 is TGTGCCAGCAGCTTAGGGCCCCGGGCCATAATAGGGAAGACCCAGTACTTC. Encoded protein: CASSLGPRAIIGKTQYF.